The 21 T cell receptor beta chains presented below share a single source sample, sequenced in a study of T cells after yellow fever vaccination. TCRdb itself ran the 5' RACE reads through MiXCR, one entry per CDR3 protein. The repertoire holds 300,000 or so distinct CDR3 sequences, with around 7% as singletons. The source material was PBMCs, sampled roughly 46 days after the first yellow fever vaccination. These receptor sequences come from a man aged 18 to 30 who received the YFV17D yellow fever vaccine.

CDR3 sequence: CSAPSGTAYYEQYF. The CDR3 nucleotides read TGCAGTGCTCCCTCCGGGACAGCGTACTACGAGCAGTACTTC. The chain couples TRBV20-1 to TRBJ2-7; the match to TRBD1 covers 7 bases. The V gene end was trimmed by 5 bases and the J gene end by 3 bases; junction bases not matched to a gene: 10. CDR1 and CDR2 from the germline V gene are DFQATT and SNEGSKA (reference sequence). The CDR3 has 14 amino acids.

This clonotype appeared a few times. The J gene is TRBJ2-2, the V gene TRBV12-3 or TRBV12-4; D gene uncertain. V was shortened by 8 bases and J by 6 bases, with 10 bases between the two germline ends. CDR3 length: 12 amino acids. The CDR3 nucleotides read TGTGCCAGCTGCCCGGGCGCCGGGGAGCTGTTTTTT. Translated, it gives CASCPGAGELFF.

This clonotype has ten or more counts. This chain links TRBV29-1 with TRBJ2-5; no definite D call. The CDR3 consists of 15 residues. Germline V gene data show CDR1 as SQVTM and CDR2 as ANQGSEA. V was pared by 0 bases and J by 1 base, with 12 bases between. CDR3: CSVEELMDVQETQYF. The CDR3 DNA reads TGCAGCGTTGAAGAACTTATGGACGTCCAAGAGACCCAGTACTTC.

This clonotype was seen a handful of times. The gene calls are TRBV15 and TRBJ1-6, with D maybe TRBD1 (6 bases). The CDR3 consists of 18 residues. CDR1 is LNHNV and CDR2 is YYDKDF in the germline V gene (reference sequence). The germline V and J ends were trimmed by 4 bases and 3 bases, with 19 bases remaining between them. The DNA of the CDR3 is TGTGCCACCAGCACCGGTTCAGGGGCTTCCATCTATAATTCACCCCTCCACTTT. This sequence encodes CATSTGSGASIYNSPLHF.

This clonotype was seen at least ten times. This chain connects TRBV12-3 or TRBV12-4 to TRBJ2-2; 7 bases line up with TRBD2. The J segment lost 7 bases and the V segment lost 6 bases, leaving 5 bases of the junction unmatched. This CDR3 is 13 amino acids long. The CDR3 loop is CASSPTSDGELFF. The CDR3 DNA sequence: TGTGCCAGCAGCCCTACTAGCGACGGGGAGCTGTTTTTT.

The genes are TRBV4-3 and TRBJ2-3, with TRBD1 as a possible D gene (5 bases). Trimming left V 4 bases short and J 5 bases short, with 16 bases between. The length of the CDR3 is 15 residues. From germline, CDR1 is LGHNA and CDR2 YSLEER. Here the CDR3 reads CASSRGPDPGDTQYF. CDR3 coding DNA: TGCGCCAGCAGCCGGGGCCCGGACCCCGGAGATACGCAGTATTTT.

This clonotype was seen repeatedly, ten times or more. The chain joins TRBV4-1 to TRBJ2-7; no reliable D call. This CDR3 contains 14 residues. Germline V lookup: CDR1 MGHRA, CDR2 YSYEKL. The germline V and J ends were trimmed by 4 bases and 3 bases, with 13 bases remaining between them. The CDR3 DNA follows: TGCGCCAGCAGCCCGAGTAACAGACTCTACGAGCAGTACTTC. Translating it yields CASSPSNRLYEQYF.

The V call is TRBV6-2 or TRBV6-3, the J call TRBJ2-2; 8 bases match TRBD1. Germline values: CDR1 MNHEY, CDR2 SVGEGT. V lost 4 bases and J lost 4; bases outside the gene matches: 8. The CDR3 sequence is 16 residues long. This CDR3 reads CASSWSQQGGTGELFF. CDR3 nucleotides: TGTGCCAGCAGTTGGTCCCAACAGGGGGGCACCGGGGAGCTGTTTTTT.

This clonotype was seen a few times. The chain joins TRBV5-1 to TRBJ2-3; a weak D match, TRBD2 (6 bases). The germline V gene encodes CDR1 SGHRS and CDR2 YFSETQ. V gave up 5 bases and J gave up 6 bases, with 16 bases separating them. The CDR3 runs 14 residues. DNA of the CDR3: TGCGCCAGCAGTGGCCGGGAGCGGAGTGATACGCAGTATTTT. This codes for CASSGRERSDTQYF. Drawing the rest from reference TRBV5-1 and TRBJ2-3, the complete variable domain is KAGVTQTPRYLIKTRGQQVTLSCSPISGHRSVSWYQQTPGQGLQFLFEYFSETQRNKGNFPGRFSGRQFSNSRSEMNVSTLELGDSALYLCASSGRERSDTQYFGPGTRLTVL.

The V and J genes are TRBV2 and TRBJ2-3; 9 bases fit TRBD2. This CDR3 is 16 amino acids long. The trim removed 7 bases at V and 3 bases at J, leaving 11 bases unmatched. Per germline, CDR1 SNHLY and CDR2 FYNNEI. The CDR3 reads CASIRRGGEVTDTQYF. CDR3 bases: TGTGCCAGCATAAGGCGGGGGGGCGAAGTGACAGATACGCAGTATTTT.

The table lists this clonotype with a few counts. The CDR3 here is CAISEPERGGYNEQFF. DNA of the CDR3: TGTGCCATCAGTGAGCCCGAGCGGGGGGGGTACAATGAGCAGTTCTTC. The V call is TRBV10-3, the J call TRBJ2-1; 10 bases line up with TRBD2. V shed 2 bases and J 4 bases; nucleotides not matched to a gene: 5. Germline V gene sequence: CDR1 ENHRY, CDR2 SYGVKD. CDR3 length: 16 residues.

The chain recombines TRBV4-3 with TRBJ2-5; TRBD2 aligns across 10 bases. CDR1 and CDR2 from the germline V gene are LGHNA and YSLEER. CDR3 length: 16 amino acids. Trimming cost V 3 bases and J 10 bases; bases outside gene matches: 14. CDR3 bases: TGCGCCAGCAGCCAGGGTCTAGCGGGGGACCCAGGGAGCCAGTACTTC. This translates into CASSQGLAGDPGSQYF.

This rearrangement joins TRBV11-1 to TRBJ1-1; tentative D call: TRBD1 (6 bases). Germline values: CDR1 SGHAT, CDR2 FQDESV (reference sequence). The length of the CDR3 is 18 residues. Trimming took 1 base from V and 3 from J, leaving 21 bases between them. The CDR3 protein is CASSLVTGGPQGHTEAFF. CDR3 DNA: TGTGCCAGCAGCTTAGTTACGGGCGGCCCGCAGGGGCACACTGAAGCTTTCTTT.

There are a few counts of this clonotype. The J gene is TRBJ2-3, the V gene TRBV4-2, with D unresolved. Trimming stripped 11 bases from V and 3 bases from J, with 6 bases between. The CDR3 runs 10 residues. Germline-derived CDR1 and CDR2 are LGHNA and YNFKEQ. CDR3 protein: CASRTDTQYF. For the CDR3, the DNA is TGTGCCTCCAGGACAGATACGCAGTATTTT.

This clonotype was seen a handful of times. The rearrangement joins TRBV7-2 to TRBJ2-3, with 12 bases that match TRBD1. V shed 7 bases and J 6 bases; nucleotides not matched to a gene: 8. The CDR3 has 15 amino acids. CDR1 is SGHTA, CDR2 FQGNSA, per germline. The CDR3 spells CASTTGTGGRDTQYF. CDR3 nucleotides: TGTGCCAGCACAACCGGGACAGGGGGCAGGGATACGCAGTATTTT. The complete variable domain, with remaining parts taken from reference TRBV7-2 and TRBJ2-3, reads GAGVSQSPSNKVTEKGKDVELRCDPISGHTALYWYRQSLGQGLEFLIYFQGNSAPDKSGLPSDRFSAERTGGSVSTLTIQRTQQEDSAVYLCASTTGTGGRDTQYFGPGTRLTVL.

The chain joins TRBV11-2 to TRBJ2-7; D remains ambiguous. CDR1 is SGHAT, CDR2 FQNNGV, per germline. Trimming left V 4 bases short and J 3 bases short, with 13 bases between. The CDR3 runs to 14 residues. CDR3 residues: CASSSSLRSYEQYF. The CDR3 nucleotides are TGTGCCAGCAGCTCGTCCCTGAGGAGCTACGAGCAGTACTTC.

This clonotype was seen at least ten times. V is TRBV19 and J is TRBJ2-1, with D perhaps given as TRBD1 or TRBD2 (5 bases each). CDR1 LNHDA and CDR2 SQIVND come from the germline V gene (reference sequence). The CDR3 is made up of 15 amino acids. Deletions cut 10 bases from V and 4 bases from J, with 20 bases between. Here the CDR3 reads CATQEHRDGYNEQFF. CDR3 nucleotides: TGTGCCACTCAGGAGCACCGGGACGGATACAATGAGCAGTTCTTC. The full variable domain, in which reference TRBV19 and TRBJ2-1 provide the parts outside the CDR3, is DGGITQSPKYLFRKEGQNVTLSCEQNLNHDAMYWYRQDPGQGLRLIYYSQIVNDFQKGDIAEGYSVSREKKESFPLTVTSAQKNPTAFYLCATQEHRDGYNEQFFGPGTRLTVL.

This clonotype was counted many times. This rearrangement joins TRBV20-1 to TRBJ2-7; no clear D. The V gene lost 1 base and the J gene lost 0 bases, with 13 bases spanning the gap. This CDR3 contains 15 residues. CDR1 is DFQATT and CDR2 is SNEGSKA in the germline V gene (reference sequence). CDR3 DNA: TGCAGTGCTAGAGTCGCCGGCGGTTTCTCCTACGAGCAGTACGTC. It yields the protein CSARVAGGFSYEQYV.

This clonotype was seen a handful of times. CDR3 sequence: CASSAFDRGDQPQHF. The CDR3 coding sequence is TGTGCCAGCAGTGCCTTTGACAGGGGAGATCAGCCCCAGCATTTT. V usage is TRBV12-3 or TRBV12-4 and J usage is TRBJ1-5, with 8 bases identical to TRBD1. After removal of 5 bases from V and 5 bases from J, the junction contained 8 bases not matched to a gene. The length of the CDR3 is 15 residues.

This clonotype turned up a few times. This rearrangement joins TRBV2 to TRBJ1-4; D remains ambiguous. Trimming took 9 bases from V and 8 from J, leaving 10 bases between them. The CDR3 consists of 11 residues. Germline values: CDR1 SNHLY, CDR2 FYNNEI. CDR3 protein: CASLGMEKLFF. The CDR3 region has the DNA TGTGCCAGTTTGGGAATGGAAAAACTGTTTTTT.

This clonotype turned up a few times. In DNA form, the CDR3 reads TGTGCCAGTACGATCTCCCGGGGGGGACTTCGGAATGAGCAGTTCTTC. Amino acid sequence: CASTISRGGLRNEQFF. The rearrangement links TRBV19 to TRBJ2-1; the match to TRBD2 covers 8 bases. This CDR3 has 16 residues. Germline trimming cut 7 bases from V and 7 bases from J; bases unmatched to any gene: 15. Germline-derived CDR1 and CDR2 are LNHDA and SQIVND (reference sequence).